This T cell receptor beta chain was sequenced for a study of regulatory T cells in long-lasting Graves disease. Overall study findings and caveats: It is possible that accuracy was reduced by the small size of the sample.

CDR3 size: 16 residues. V dropped 0 bases and J dropped 2 bases, with 11 bases sitting between them. Researchers made TCR beta libraries by using iRepertoire HTBI primers and running Arm-PCR on CDR3 regions. Per the study methods: Gene usage covered 55 to 70 TRBV and 14 TRBJ segments. Each CDR3 protein is one row after TCRdb ran MiXCR on the multiplex PCR reads. TCRdb's processing, not the study's, gives the V and J calls here. The sample holds about 240,000 distinct CDR3 sequences, 20% to 25% seen once. Time point meaning: newly diagnosed GD, antithyroid drugs for less than 3 months. TCR sequences were obtained from RNA taken from PBMCs. Each of the patients was recruited from an endocrinology department situated in Xi'an, China. EDTA tubes were used for drawing nine milliliters of peripheral blood. This clonotype was observed many times. Antigen: not known.

This receptor was obtained from a female donor with Graves disease. The material sequenced was peripheral blood mononuclear cells (PBMCs), taken at new diagnosis, from a patient treated with antithyroid drugs. The gene calls are TRBV12-3 or TRBV12-4 and TRBJ2-1; weak D call: TRBD2 (5 bases). The CDR3 region has the DNA TGTGCCAGCAGTTTAGCGAGGCAGCGGCCCTACAATGAGCAGTTCTTC. As protein: CASSLARQRPYNEQFF.